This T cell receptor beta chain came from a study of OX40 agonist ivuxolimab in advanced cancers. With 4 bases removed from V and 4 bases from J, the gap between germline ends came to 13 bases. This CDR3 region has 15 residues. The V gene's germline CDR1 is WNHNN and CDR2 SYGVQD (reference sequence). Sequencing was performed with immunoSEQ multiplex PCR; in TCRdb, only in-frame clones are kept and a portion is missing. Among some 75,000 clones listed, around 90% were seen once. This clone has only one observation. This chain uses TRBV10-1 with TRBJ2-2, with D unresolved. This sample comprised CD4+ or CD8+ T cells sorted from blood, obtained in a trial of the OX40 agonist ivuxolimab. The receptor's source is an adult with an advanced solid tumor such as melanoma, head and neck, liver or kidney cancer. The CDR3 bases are TGCGCCAGCAGTGTGGGATTCGTATCCACCGGGGAGCTGTTTTTT. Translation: CASSVGFVSTGELFF.